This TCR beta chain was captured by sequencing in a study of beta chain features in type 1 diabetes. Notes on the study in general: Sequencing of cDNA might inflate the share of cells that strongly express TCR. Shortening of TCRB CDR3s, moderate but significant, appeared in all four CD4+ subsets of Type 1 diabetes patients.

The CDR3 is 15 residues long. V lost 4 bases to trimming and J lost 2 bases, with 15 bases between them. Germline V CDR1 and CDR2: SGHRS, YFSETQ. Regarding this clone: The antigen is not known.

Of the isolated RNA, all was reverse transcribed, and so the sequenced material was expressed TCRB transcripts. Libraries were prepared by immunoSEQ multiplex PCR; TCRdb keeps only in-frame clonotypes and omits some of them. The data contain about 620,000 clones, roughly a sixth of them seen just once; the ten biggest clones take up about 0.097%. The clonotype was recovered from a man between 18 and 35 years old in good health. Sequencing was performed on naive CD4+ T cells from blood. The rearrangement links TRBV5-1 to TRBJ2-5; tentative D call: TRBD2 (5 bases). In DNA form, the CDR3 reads TGCGCCAGCAGCCTCAACGTAGCGAAACAAGAGACCCAGTACTTC. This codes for CASSLNVAKQETQYF. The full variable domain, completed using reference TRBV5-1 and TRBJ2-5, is KAGVTQTPRYLIKTRGQQVTLSCSPISGHRSVSWYQQTPGQGLQFLFEYFSETQRNKGNFPGRFSGRQFSNSRSEMNVSTLELGDSALYLCASSLNVAKQETQYFGPGTRLLVL.